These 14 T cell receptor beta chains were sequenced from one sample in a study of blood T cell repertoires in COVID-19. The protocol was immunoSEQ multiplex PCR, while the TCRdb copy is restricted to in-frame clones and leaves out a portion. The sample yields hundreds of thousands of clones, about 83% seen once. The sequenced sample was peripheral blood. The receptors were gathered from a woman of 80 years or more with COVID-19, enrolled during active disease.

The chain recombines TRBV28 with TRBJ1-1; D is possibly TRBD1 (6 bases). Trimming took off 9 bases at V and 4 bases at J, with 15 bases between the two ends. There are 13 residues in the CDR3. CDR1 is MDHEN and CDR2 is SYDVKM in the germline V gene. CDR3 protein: CASSQGRGTEAFF. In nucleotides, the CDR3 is TGTGCCAGTAGTCAGGGGCGCGGCACTGAAGCTTTCTTT.

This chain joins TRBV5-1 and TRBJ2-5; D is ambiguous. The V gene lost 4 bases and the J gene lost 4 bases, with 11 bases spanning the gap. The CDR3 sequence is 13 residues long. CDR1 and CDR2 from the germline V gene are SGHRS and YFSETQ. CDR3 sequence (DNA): TGCGCCAGCAGCCTGGGAACTGGAGAGACCCAGTACTTC. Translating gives CASSLGTGETQYF.

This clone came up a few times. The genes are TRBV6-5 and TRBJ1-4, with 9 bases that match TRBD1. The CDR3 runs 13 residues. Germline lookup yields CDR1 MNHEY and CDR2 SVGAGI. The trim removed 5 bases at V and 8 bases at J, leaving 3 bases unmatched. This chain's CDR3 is CASSRTGVEKLFF. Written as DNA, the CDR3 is TGTGCCAGCAGTAGGACAGGGGTGGAAAAACTGTTTTTT.

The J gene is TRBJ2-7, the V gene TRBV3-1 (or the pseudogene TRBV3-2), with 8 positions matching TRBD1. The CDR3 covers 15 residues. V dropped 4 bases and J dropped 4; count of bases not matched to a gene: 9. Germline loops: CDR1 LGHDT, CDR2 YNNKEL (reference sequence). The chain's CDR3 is CASSLTQGAVYEQYF. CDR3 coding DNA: TGTGCCAGCAGCCTTACCCAGGGGGCTGTGTACGAGCAGTACTTC.

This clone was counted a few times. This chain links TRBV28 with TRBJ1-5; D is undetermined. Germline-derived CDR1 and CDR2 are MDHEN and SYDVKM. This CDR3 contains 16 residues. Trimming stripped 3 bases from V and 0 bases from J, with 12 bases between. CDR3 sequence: CASSLRVSFSNQPQHF. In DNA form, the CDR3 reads TGTGCCAGCAGTTTGCGGGTTTCCTTTAGCAATCAGCCCCAGCATTTT.

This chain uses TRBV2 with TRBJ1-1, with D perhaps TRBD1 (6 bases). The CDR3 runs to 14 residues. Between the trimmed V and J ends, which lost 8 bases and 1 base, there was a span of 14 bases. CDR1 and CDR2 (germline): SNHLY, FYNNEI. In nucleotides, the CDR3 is TGTGCCAGCTTCCGCAGGGGTGGGAACACTGAAGCTTTCTTT. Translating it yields CASFRRGGNTEAFF.

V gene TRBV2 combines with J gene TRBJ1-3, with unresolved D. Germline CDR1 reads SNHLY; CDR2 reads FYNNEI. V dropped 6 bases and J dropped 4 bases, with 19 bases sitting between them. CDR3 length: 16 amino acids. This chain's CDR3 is CASSEQEGLVGNTIYF. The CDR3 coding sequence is TGTGCCAGCAGCGAACAAGAGGGTCTGGTAGGAAACACCATATATTTT.

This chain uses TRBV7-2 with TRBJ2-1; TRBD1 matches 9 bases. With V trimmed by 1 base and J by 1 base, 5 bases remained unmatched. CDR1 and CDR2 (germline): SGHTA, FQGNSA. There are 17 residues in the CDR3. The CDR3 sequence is CASSLVAGQGSYNEQFF. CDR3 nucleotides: TGTGCCAGCAGCTTAGTTGCGGGACAGGGATCCTACAATGAGCAGTTCTTC.

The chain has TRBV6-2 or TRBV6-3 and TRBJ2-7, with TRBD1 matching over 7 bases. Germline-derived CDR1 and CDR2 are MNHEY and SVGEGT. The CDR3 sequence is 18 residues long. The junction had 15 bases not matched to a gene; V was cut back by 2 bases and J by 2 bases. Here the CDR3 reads CASSYRSPRQGSTYEQYF. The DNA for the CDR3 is TGTGCCAGCAGTTACCGATCACCTCGACAGGGCTCCACCTACGAGCAGTACTTC.

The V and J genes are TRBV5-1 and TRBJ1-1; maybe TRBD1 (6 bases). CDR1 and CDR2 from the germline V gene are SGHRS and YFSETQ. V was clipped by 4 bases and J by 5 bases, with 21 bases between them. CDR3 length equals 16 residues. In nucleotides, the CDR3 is TGCGCCAGCAGCCCGCGGCCTGGGGGCGAGGATACTGAAGCTTTCTTT. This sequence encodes CASSPRPGGEDTEAFF.

CDR3 loop: CASRRGRDYGYTF. The CDR3 DNA reads as TGTGCCAGCAGGAGGGGGCGCGACTATGGCTACACCTTC. The chain employs TRBV28 and TRBJ1-2, with 7 bases matching TRBD1. This CDR3 spans 13 amino acids. Germline CDR1 is MDHEN and CDR2 is SYDVKM. Trimming removed 6 bases from V and 3 bases from J; junction bases left unmatched: 4.

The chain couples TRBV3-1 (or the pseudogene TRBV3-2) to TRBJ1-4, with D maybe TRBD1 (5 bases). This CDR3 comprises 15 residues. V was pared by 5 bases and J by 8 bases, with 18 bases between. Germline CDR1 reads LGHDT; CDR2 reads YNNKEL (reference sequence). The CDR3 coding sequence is TGTGCCAGCAGCGGTAGGGGAGGGATCTCCGAAAAACTGTTTTTT. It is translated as CASSGRGGISEKLFF.

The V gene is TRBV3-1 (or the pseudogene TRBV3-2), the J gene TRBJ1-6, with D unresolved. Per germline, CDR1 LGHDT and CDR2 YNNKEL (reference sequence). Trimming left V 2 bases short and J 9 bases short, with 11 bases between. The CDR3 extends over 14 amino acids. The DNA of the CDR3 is TGTGCCAGCAGCCAAACCAGTTTACGTTCACCCCTCCACTTT. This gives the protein CASSQTSLRSPLHF.

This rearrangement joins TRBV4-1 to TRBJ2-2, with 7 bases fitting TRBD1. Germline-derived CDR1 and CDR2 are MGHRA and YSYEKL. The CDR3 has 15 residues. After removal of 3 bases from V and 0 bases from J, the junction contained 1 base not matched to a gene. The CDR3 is CASSQGQPNTGELFF. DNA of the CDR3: TGCGCCAGCAGCCAGGGACAGCCGAACACCGGGGAGCTGTTTTTT.